The clone carrying this TCR beta chain was counted between two and nine times. Antigen specificity is unknown. V dropped 3 bases and J dropped 3; count of bases not matched to a gene: 14. There are 20 residues in the CDR3. The germline V gene encodes CDR1 SGDLS and CDR2 YYNGEE. This sample is part of a study of shared clonotypes between healthy human individuals. Broader study findings: Lower generation probabilities were found for non-shared clonotypes than for those shared by all four donors.

Clones were sequenced by immunoSEQ multiplex PCR, and TCRdb holds only the in-frame ones, with some missing. The sample holds over 850,000 clones; about 80% are singletons and the top ten take 0.52%. The TCR was taken from a man between 18 and 35 years old in good health. Some clones in this sample may be carry-over from other donors' samples. Source material: memory CD4+ T cells from PBMCs. Subset of the sample: CD45RA-negative fraction. The chain uses TRBV9 and TRBJ2-1; 14 bases fit TRBD2. CDR3: CASSGGTSGSSWRNYNEQFF. CDR3 DNA: TGTGCCAGCAGCGGAGGGACTAGCGGGAGTAGTTGGCGTAACTACAATGAGCAGTTCTTC.